A single T cell receptor beta chain is shown here with its context. The germline V gene has CDR1 SGDLS and CDR2 YYNGEE. Trimming removed 4 bases from V and 6 bases from J; junction bases left unmatched: 9. The CDR3 spans 15 residues. In the original processing: Reference gene primers were amplified, and this amplification served to estimate nucleated cell counts. Generated by immunoSEQ multiplex PCR, the TCRdb table keeps only in-frame clones and is missing some. V, J and clone size were drawn from that table, and D and trimming were deduced from the DNA. This sample has around 100,000 clones, with approximately 90% found just once. These data belong to a study of blood T cell repertoires in COVID-19.

The rearrangement uses TRBV9 and TRBJ2-7; 11 positions agree with TRBD2. The sequence came from a woman aged 45-65 years with acute or convalescent COVID-19. The source material was peripheral blood. The CDR3 nucleotides are TGTGCCAGCAGCTTTAGCGGGGGGGCAATAAGCGAGCAGTACTTC. Protein: CASSFSGGAISEQYF.